The present entry profiles one T cell receptor (beta chain) with its context. TCRdb reworked the 5' RACE reads into one entry per CDR3 protein, no DNA. The table lists fewer than 550,000 distinct CDR3 sequences, with about 2.3% in the top ten. The CDR3 spans 14 residues. CDR1 and CDR2 from the germline V gene are GTSNPN and SVGIG (reference sequence). The data originate from a study of monozygotic twins with inflammatory bowel disease. The sample taken for sequencing was blood. The gene calls are TRBV30 and TRBJ1-2; TCRdb picks TRBD1, but there is no DNA to check that call. This sequence originates from a human donor with ulcerative colitis or Crohn's disease, or a healthy co-twin of an affected twin (not recorded which). Here the CDR3 reads CAWSTQGTYYGYTF.